The 13 T cell receptor beta chains given below trace back to one sample, sequenced in a study of T cells in tuberculosis. Here immunoSEQ multiplex PCR was the method, and the copy in TCRdb shows in-frame clones only, minus some. The repertoire holds over 25,000 clones, with just under 97% as singletons. The sequencing sample was made of PBMCs. Source of these receptors: a donor aged 10-29 years with latent tuberculosis or without tuberculosis infection.

This sequence joins TRBV19 and TRBJ1-5; D gene ambiguous. The germline V gene encodes CDR1 LNHDA and CDR2 SQIVND (reference sequence). Trimming pared 2 bases from V and 0 bases from J, leaving 14 bases between. The CDR3 length is 17 residues. CDR3 nucleotides: TGTGCCAGTAGTATAAGTAATCGGGAAGTTAGCAATCAGCCCCAGCATTTT. Its protein is CASSISNREVSNQPQHF. The whole variable domain, remainder taken from reference TRBV19 and TRBJ1-5, is DGGITQSPKYLFRKEGQNVTLSCEQNLNHDAMYWYRQDPGQGLRLIYYSQIVNDFQKGDIAEGYSVSREKKESFPLTVTSAQKNPTAFYLCASSISNREVSNQPQHFGDGTRLSIL.

The chain is built from TRBV27 and TRBJ2-3; no definite D call. V was cut by 0 bases and J by 3 bases, with 4 bases left in between. Per germline, CDR1 MNHEY and CDR2 SMNVEV (reference sequence). This CDR3 has 13 amino acids. CDR3 amino acids: CASSLSQTDTQYF. The CDR3 DNA is TGTGCCAGCAGTTTATCGCAGACAGATACGCAGTATTTT.

The count of this clone is one. The chain links TRBV6-1 to TRBJ2-2, with 7 bases matching TRBD1. The J segment lost 1 base and the V segment lost 6 bases, leaving 5 bases of the junction unmatched. The length of the CDR3 is 15 residues. Per the germline V gene, CDR1 is MNHNS and CDR2 is SASEGT. The CDR3 region has the DNA TGTGCCAGCAGGTTGGACAGGTTGAACACCGGGGAGCTGTTTTTT. Its translation: CASRLDRLNTGELFF.

The chain uses TRBV28 and TRBJ2-3; D unclear. The CDR3 has 12 residues. V dropped 6 bases and J dropped 3 bases, with 7 bases sitting between them. CDR1 is MDHEN and CDR2 is SYDVKM in the germline V gene. CDR3 region: CASRGTTDTQYF. CDR3 nucleotide sequence: TGTGCCAGCAGGGGCACGACAGATACGCAGTATTTT.

The chain employs TRBV7-2 and TRBJ2-5; 7 nucleotides align to TRBD1. Trimming cost V 5 bases and J 1 base; bases outside gene matches: 4. The germline V gene has CDR1 SGHTA and CDR2 FQGNSA. The CDR3 has 14 amino acids. The CDR3 DNA reads as TGTGCCAGCAGCCAGGACAGGTTCCAAGAGACCCAGTACTTC. This sequence encodes CASSQDRFQETQYF.

The V call is TRBV10-2, the J call TRBJ2-7, with no clear D. This CDR3 has 11 amino acids. V dropped 6 bases and J dropped 1 base, with 4 bases sitting between them. In germline, CDR1 is WSHSY, CDR2 SAAADI. As DNA, the CDR3 is TGCGCCAGCAGCCCTTCCTACGAGCAGTACTTC. It encodes CASSPSYEQYF.

The V gene is TRBV25-1, the J gene TRBJ1-2; weak D call: TRBD1 (6 bases). The V end was cut by 2 bases, the J end by 3 bases, with 13 bases between. CDR3 size: 15 residues. The V gene's germline CDR1 is MGHDK and CDR2 SYGVNS. The CDR3 here is CASSERGGPDYGYTF. In DNA form, the CDR3 reads TGTGCCAGCAGTGAACGGGGGGGCCCGGACTATGGCTACACCTTC.

V gene TRBV19 combines with J gene TRBJ1-4; 7 nucleotides align to TRBD1. Per the germline V gene, CDR1 is LNHDA and CDR2 is SQIVND (reference sequence). Trimming at V came to 8 bases and at J to 7 bases, leaving 7 bases not matched to a gene. The CDR3 totals 13 residues. In DNA form, the CDR3 reads TGTGCCAGTTCGGGACAGCGCATTGAAAAACTGTTTTTT. Translated: CASSGQRIEKLFF. Combining the CDR3 with reference TRBV19 and TRBJ1-4 gives the whole variable domain DGGITQSPKYLFRKEGQNVTLSCEQNLNHDAMYWYRQDPGQGLRLIYYSQIVNDFQKGDIAEGYSVSREKKESFPLTVTSAQKNPTAFYLCASSGQRIEKLFFGSGTQLSVL.

V usage is TRBV9 and J usage is TRBJ2-6; D is possibly TRBD1 (6 bases). The germline gives CDR1 SGDLS, CDR2 YYNGEE. V was pared by 4 bases and J by 0 bases, with 11 bases between. The CDR3 has 16 amino acids. This CDR3 reads CASSQGHLSGANVLTF. The DNA for the CDR3 is TGTGCCAGCAGCCAGGGACACCTCTCTGGGGCCAACGTCCTGACTTTC.

The chain employs TRBV4-3 and TRBJ1-1; no firm D call. The V gene's germline CDR1 is LGHNA and CDR2 YSLEER. Trimming stripped 0 bases from V and 6 bases from J, with 14 bases between. The CDR3 consists of 15 residues. CDR3 bases: TGCGCCAGCAGCCAAGAGAGCCCCAATTCGGCTGAAGCTTTCTTT. It codes for CASSQESPNSAEAFF.

V and J are TRBV18 and TRBJ2-1, with 9 bases that match TRBD2. The CDR3 consists of 15 residues. Germline CDR1 and CDR2: KGHSH and LQKENI. V lost 6 bases to trimming and J lost 3 bases; unmatched junction nucleotides: 6. DNA for the CDR3: TGTGCCAGCTCCCCTAGGACTAGCGACTACAATGAGCAGTTCTTC. Translating it yields CASSPRTSDYNEQFF.

The chain joins TRBV7-9 to TRBJ2-1; D is unclear. V lost 1 base to trimming and J lost 4 bases, with 8 bases between them. The CDR3 contains 14 residues. Per germline, CDR1 SEHNR and CDR2 FQNEAQ (reference sequence). The chain's CDR3 is CASSLVSQYNEQFF. In nucleotides, the CDR3 is TGTGCCAGCAGCTTAGTAAGTCAGTACAATGAGCAGTTCTTC.

In this sample, this clone turned up once. This rearrangement joins TRBV21-1 to TRBJ1-5; the listed D gene, TRBD1, was not tested against the DNA. TRBV21-1 is assigned pseudogene status. The CDR3 contains 18 residues. CDR3 region: CASSKGASGGREDQPQHF. The DNA of the CDR3 is TGTGCCAGCAGCAAAGGGGCGAGTGGGGGCAGGGAAGATCAGCCCCAGCATTTT.